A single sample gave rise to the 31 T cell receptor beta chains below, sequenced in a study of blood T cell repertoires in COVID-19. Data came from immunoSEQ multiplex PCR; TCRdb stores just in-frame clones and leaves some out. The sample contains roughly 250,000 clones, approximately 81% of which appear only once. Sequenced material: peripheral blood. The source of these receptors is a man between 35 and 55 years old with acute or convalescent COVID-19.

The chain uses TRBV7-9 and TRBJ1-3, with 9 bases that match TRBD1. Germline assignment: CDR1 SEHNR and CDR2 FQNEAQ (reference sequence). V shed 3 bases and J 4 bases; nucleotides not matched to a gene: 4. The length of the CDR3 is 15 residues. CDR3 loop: CASSFDRGNGNTIYF. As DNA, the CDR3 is TGTGCCAGCAGCTTCGACAGGGGGAACGGAAACACCATATATTTT.

The DNA for the CDR3 is TGTGCCAGCAGCCCCCGCGGGGTGGGCGGGAATGAAAAACTGTTTTTT. Amino acid sequence: CASSPRGVGGNEKLFF. This chain joins TRBV7-8 and TRBJ1-4; D unresolved. Between the trimmed V and J ends, which lost 5 bases and 5 bases, there was a span of 18 bases. Germline CDR1 SGHVS, CDR2 FQNEAQ. This CDR3 comprises 16 residues.

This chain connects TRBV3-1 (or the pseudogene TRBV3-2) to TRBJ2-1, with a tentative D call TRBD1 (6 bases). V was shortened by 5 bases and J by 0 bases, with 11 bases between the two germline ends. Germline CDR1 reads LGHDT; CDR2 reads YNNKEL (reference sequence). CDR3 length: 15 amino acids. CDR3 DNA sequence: TGTGCCAGCAGCGGGGGCTCGAGCTCCTACAATGAGCAGTTCTTC. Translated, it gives CASSGGSSSYNEQFF.

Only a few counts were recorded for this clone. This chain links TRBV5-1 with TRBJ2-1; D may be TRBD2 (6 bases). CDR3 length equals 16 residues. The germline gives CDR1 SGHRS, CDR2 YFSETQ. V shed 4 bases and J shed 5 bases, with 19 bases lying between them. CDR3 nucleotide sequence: TGCGCCAGCAGCGGGGGAGGCGGGTTTACAGACAATGAGCAGTTCTTC. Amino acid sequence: CASSGGGGFTDNEQFF.

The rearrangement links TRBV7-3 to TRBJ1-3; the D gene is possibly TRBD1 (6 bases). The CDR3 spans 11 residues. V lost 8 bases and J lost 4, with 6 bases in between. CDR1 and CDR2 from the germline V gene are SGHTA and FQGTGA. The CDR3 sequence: CASGQGNTIYF. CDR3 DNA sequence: TGTGCCAGCGGACAGGGAAACACCATATATTTT.

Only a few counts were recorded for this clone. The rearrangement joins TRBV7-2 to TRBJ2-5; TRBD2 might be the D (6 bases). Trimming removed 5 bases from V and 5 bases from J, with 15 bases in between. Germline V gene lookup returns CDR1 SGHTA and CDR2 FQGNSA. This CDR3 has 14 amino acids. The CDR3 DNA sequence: TGTGCCAGCAGCCCCTCTTCGGGAGCCGAGACCCAGTACTTC. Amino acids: CASSPSSGAETQYF.

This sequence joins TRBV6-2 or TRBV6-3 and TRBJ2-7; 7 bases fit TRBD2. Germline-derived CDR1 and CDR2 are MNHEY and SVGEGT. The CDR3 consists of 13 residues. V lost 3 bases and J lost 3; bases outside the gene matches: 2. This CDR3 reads CASSYTGGYEQYF. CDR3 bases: TGTGCCAGCAGTTATACGGGGGGCTACGAGCAGTACTTC.

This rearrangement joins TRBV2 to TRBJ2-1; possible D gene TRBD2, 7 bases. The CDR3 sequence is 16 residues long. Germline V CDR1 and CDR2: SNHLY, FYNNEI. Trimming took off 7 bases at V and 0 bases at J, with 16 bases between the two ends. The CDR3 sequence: CASNRGAGISYNEQFF. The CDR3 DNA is TGTGCCAGCAACCGGGGGGCGGGTATCTCCTACAATGAGCAGTTCTTC.

The CDR3 is CAGDEGGPYNEQFF. Written as DNA, the CDR3 is TGTGCCGGGGACGAGGGGGGGCCCTACAATGAGCAGTTCTTC. The V gene is TRBV7-9, the J gene TRBJ2-1; TRBD2 is a possible D gene (7 bases). The CDR3 consists of 14 residues. CDR1 is SEHNR, CDR2 FQNEAQ, per germline (reference sequence). Trimming took 11 bases from V and 2 from J, leaving 16 bases between them.

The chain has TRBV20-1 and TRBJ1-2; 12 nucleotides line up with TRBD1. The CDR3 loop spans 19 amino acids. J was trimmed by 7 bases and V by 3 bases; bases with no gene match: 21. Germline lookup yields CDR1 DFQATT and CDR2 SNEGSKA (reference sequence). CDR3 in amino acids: CSASPPLGTGGGRSFGYTF. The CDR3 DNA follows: TGCAGTGCTAGTCCTCCCCTGGGGACAGGGGGCGGAAGGTCGTTTGGCTACACCTTC.

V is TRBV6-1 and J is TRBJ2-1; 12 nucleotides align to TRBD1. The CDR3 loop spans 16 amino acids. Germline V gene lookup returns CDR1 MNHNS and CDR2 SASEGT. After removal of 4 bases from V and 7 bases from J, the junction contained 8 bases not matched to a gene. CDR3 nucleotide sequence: TGTGCCAGCAGTGCGACCGGGACAGGGGGCAGGAATGAGCAGTTCTTC. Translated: CASSATGTGGRNEQFF.

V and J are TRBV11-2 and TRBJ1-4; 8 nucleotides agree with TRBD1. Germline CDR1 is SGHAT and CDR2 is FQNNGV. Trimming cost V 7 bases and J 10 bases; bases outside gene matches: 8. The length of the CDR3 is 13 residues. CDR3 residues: CASTQGVYGKLFF. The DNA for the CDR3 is TGTGCCAGCACACAGGGGGTATACGGAAAACTGTTTTTT.

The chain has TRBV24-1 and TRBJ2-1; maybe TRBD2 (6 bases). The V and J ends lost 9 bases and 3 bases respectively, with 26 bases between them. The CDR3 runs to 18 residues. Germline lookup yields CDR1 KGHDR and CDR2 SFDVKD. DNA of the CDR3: TGTGCCACCGGGGGGACGGGGGATAAAATTTCGATCTACAATGAGCAGTTCTTC. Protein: CATGGTGDKISIYNEQFF.

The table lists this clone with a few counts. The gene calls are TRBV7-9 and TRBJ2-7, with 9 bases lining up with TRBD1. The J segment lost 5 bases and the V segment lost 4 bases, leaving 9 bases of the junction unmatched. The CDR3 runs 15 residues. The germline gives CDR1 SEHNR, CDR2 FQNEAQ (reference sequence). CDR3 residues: CASSSTGTGSNEQYF. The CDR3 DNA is TGTGCCAGCAGCTCAACCGGGACAGGGTCCAACGAGCAGTACTTC.

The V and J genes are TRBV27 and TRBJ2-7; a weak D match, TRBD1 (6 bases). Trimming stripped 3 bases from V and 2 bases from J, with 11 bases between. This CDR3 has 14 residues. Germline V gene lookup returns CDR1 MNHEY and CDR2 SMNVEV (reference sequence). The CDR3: CASSFVGQTYEQYF. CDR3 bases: TGTGCCAGCAGTTTTGTAGGACAGACCTACGAGCAGTACTTC.

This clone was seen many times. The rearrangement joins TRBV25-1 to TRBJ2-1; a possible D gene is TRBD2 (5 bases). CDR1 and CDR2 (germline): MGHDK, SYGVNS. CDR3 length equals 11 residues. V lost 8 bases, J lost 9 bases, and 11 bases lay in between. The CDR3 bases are TGTGCCAGCGGCGCGGGTGGTGAGCAGTTCTTC. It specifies CASGAGGEQFF.

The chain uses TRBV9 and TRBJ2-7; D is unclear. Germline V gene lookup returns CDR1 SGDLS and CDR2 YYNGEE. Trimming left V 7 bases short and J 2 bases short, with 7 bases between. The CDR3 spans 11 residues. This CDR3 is CASHSPYEQYF. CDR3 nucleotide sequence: TGTGCCAGCCACAGCCCCTACGAGCAGTACTTC.

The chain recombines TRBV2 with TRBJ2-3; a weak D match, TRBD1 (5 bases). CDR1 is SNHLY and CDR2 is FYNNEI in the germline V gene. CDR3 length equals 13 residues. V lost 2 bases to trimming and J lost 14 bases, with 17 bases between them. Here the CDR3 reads CASSELQGASPYF. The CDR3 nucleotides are TGTGCCAGCAGTGAATTACAAGGGGCGAGTCCGTATTTT. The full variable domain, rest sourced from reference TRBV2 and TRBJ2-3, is EPEVTQTPSHQVTQMGQEVILRCVPISNHLYFYWYRQILGQKVEFLVSFYNNEISEKSEIFDDQFSVERPDGSNFTLKIRSTKLEDSAMYFCASSELQGASPYFGPGTRLTVL.

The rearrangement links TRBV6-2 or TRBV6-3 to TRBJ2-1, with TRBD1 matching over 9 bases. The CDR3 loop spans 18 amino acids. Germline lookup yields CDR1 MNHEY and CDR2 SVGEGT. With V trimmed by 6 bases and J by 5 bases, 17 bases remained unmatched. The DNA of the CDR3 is TGTGCCAGCAGCCCGACGACTTGGGACAGGGTTGAAGACAATGAGCAGTTCTTC. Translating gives CASSPTTWDRVEDNEQFF.

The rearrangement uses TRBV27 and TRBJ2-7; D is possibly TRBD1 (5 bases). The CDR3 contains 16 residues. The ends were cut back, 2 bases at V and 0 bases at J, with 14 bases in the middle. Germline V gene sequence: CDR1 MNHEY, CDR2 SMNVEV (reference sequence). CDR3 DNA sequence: TGTGCCAGCAGTTTACAGGGCCCCCTTAGCTCCTACGAGCAGTACTTC. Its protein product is CASSLQGPLSSYEQYF.

CDR3 loop: CASSTVRATDTQYF. Here the CDR3 DNA reads TGCGCCAGCAGCACAGTCAGGGCCACAGATACGCAGTATTTT. The genes are TRBV4-1 and TRBJ2-3; the D gene is possibly TRBD1 (5 bases). The CDR3 extends over 14 amino acids. The germline gives CDR1 MGHRA, CDR2 YSYEKL. Trimming took 5 bases from V and 2 from J, leaving 11 bases between them.

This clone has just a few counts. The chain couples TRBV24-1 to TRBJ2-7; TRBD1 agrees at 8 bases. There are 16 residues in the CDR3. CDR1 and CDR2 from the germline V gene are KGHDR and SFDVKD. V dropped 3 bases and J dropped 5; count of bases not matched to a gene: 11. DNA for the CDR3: TGTGCCACCAGTGATGCTGTGAGGACAGGGCGCCACGAGCAGTACTTC. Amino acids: CATSDAVRTGRHEQYF.

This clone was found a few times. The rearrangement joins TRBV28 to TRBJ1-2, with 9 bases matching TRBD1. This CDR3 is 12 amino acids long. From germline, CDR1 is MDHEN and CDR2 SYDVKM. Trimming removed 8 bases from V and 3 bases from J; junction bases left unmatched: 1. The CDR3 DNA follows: TGTGCCAGCCGGACAGGGGACTATGGCTACACCTTC. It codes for CASRTGDYGYTF.

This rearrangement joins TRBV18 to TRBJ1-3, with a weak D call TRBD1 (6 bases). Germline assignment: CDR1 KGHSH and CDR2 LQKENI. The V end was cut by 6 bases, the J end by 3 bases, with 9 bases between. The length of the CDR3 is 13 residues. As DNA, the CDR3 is TGTGCCAGCTCCGAACAGGGTGGAAACACCATATATTTT. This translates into CASSEQGGNTIYF.

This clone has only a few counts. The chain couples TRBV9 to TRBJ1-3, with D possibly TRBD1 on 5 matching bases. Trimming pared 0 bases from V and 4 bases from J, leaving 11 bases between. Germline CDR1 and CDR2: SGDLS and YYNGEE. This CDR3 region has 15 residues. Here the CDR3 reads CASSVAAGLGNTIYF. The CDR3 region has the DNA TGTGCCAGCAGCGTAGCCGCAGGGTTAGGAAACACCATATATTTT.

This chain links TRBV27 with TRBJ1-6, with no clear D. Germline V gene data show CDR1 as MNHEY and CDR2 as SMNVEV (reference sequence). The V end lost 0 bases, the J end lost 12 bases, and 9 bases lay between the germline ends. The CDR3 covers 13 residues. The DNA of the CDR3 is TGTGCCAGCAGTTTATCGAGGAGTTTACCCCTCCACTTT. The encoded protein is CASSLSRSLPLHF.

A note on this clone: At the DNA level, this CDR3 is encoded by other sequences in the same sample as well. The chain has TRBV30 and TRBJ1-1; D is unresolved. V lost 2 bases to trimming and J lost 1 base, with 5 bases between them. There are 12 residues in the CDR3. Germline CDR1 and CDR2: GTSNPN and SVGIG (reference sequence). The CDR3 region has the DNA TGTGCCTGGAGTCCAGGGAACACTGAAGCTTTCTTT. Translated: CAWSPGNTEAFF.

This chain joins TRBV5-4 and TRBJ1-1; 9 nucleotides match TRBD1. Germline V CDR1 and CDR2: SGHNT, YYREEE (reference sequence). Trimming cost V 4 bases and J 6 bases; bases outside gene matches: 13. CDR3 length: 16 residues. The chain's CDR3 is CASSPTGTGWKAEAFF. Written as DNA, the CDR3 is TGTGCCAGCAGCCCTACCGGGACAGGGTGGAAAGCTGAAGCTTTCTTT. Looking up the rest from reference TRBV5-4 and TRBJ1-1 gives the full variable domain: ETGVTQSPTHLIKTRGQQVTLRCSSQSGHNTVSWYQQALGQGPQFIFQYYREEENGRGNFPPRFSGLQFPNYSSELNVNALELDDSALYLCASSPTGTGWKAEAFFGQGTRLTVV.

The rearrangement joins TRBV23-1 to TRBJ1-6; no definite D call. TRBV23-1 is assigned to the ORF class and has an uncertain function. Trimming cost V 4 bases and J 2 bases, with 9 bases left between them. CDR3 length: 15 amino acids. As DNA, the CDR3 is TGCGCCAGCAGTCGTATCGGGACCTATAATTCACCCCTCCACTTT. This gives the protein CASSRIGTYNSPLHF.

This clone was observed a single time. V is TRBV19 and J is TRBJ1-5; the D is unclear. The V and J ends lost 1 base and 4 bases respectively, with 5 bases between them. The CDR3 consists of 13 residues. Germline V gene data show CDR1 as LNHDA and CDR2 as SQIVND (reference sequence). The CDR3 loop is CASSIALNQPQHF. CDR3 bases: TGTGCCAGTAGTATAGCCTTAAATCAGCCCCAGCATTTT.

The CDR3 DNA reads TGTGCCAGTACACTAGCGGGGGGCCGCACAGATACGCAGTATTTT. Its translation is CASTLAGGRTDTQYF. This chain joins TRBV27 and TRBJ2-3; 12 bases line up with TRBD2. The V and J ends lost 9 bases and 1 base, in that order; junction bases with no gene match: 5. Germline V CDR1 and CDR2: MNHEY, SMNVEV (reference sequence). The CDR3 runs to 15 residues.